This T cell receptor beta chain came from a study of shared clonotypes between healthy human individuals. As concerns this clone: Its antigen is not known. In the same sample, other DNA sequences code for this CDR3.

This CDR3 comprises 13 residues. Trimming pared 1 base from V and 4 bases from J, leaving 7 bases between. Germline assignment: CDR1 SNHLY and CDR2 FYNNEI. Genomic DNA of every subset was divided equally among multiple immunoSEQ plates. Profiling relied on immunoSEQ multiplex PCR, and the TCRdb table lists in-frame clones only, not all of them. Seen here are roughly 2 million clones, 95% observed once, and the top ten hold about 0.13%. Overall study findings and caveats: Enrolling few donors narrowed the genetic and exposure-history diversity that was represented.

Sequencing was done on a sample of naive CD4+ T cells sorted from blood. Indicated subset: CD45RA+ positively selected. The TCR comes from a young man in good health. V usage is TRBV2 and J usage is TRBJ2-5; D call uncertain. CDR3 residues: CASSEGGGETQYF. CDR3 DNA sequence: TGTGCCAGCAGTGAAGGGGGTGGAGAGACCCAGTACTTC.